This TCR beta chain comes out of a study of T cells in Graves' hyperthyroidism and ophthalmopathy. Findings and limits, study-wide: Ophthalmopathy was identified by the model a median about 6.8 months ahead of onset.

This clonotype appeared many times. Antigen specificity is unknown. A patient was excluded if there was uncontrolled infection, other autoimmune disease, pregnancy or lactation. Thyroid ultrasound, orbital computed tomography, clinical symptoms, and serum thyroxine and TRAb underpinned diagnoses. TCR beta CDR3 regions were amplified from RNA transcripts. RT-PCR in the first round (using the HTBI primer set) targeted the TCR CDR3. TCRdb processed the multiplex PCR reads anew with MiXCR; each CDR3 protein has one entry. The sample records 500,000 to 600,000 distinct CDR3 sequences, 20% being singletons. Germline V gene sequence: CDR1 LGHNA, CDR2 YNFKEQ. The CDR3 is 18 residues long. V lost 0 bases to trimming and J lost 5 bases; unmatched junction nucleotides: 11.

This chain links TRBV4-2 with TRBJ2-1; TRBD1 matches at 9 bases. This TCR came from a middle-aged man with Graves' ophthalmopathy. Sequencing input: blood. The CDR3 sequence: CASSQDLFGTGTNNEQFF. CDR3 in DNA: TGTGCCAGCAGCCAAGATCTCTTTGGGACAGGGACCAACAATGAGCAGTTCTTC.